This T cell receptor (beta chain) was sequenced for a study of fetal regulatory T cell absence and autoimmunity. The table came from immunoSEQ multiplex PCR; TCRdb's copy has only in-frame clones and leaves some out. In the table there are about 95,000 clones, approximately 79% of which are singletons. The CDR3 totals 17 residues. Germline lookup yields CDR1 MGHRA and CDR2 YSYEKL. Trimming pared 0 bases from V and 9 bases from J, leaving 21 bases between. This sequence was found in a male donor with IPEX syndrome. The chain carries TRBV4-1 and TRBJ1-5; unclear D gene. The sample was pancreas tissue. The CDR3 spells CASSQDKGGPRLGPQHF. The CDR3, as DNA: TGCGCCAGCAGCCAAGATAAGGGCGGACCACGGTTAGGGCCCCAGCATTTT.